These T cell receptor beta chains were read from a single sample in a study of CD8+CD57+ T cells in acquired aplastic anemia. Each CDR3 protein is one row after TCRdb ran MiXCR on the reads. Among about 190,000 distinct CDR3 sequences listed, around 66% were seen once. Sequenced input: sorted CD4+, CD8+, or CD8+CD57+ T cells (not recorded which) from PBMCs. The receptors derive from a human donor with severe aplastic anemia or a healthy control (not recorded which). Each CDR3 is given with its conserved first and last residue. The order of the fields is CDR3 protein, CDR3 DNA, V gene, J gene, clone size, D gene, CDR3 length. D genes are given only for firm matches. Rows give clone size only sometimes, using once, few, many, or a class for an expanded clone.

CDR3aa: CASSARRVVYTEAFF
CDR3nt: TGTGCCAGCAGTGCCCGCAGGGTTGTGTACACTGAAGCTTTCTTT
v_gene: TRBV2
j_gene: TRBJ1-1
abundance: NA
d_gene: NA
len: 15

CDR3aa: CASSLSRTGELFF
CDR3nt: TGTGCCAGCAGTTTATCGAGAACCGGGGAGCTGTTTTTT
v_gene: TRBV12-3/TRBV12-4
j_gene: TRBJ2-2
abundance: NA
d_gene: NA
len: 13

CDR3aa: CPSSLAMGYGYTF
CDR3nt: TGTCCCAGCAGCTTGGCGATGGGTTATGGCTACACCTTC
v_gene: TRBV5-5
j_gene: TRBJ1-2
abundance: NA
d_gene: NA
len: 13

CDR3aa: CASSLGRSLYEQYF
CDR3nt: TGTGCCAGCAGCTTAGGGCGCTCCCTCTACGAGCAGTACTTC
v_gene: TRBV7-9
j_gene: TRBJ2-7
abundance: once
d_gene: NA
len: 14

CDR3aa: CASKGGTGGSNSPLHF
CDR3nt: TGTGCCAGTAAAGGAGGGACAGGGGGCTCTAATTCACCCCTCCACTTT
v_gene: TRBV19
j_gene: TRBJ1-6
abundance: NA
d_gene: TRBD1
len: 16

CDR3aa: CSARDRTGEWDDEQFF
CDR3nt: TGCAGTGCTAGAGATCGGACAGGGGAATGGGATGATGAGCAGTTCTTC
v_gene: TRBV20-1
j_gene: TRBJ2-1
abundance: NA
d_gene: TRBD1
len: 16

CDR3aa: CATEGTGELFF
CDR3nt: TGTGCCACGGAGGGCACCGGGGAGCTGTTTTTT
v_gene: TRBV24-1
j_gene: TRBJ2-2
abundance: NA
d_gene: NA
len: 11

CDR3aa: CATRTLAYEQYF
CDR3nt: TGTGCCACCAGGACGTTAGCCTACGAGCAGTACTTC
v_gene: TRBV24-1
j_gene: TRBJ2-7
abundance: few
d_gene: NA
len: 12

CDR3aa: CASSLDETGNEAFF
CDR3nt: TGTGCCAGCAGCTTAGATGAGACAGGGAATGAAGCTTTCTTT
v_gene: TRBV7-9
j_gene: TRBJ1-1
abundance: NA
d_gene: TRBD1
len: 14

CDR3aa: CASSWDPQGNIQYF
CDR3nt: TGTGCCAGCAGCTGGGACCCACAAGGCAACATTCAGTACTTC
v_gene: TRBV12-3/TRBV12-4
j_gene: TRBJ2-4
abundance: NA
d_gene: NA
len: 14

CDR3aa: CASTLQGPLRGYTF
CDR3nt: TGTGCCAGTACTCTCCAGGGCCCCTTACGCGGCTACACCTTC
v_gene: TRBV19
j_gene: TRBJ1-2
abundance: NA
d_gene: NA
len: 14

CDR3aa: CSARTSGTSEQYF
CDR3nt: TGCAGTGCTAGGACTAGCGGGACCTCCGAGCAGTACTTC
v_gene: TRBV20-1
j_gene: TRBJ2-7
abundance: NA
d_gene: TRBD2
len: 13

CDR3aa: CASSMYRETEAFF
CDR3nt: TGTGCCAGCAGCATGTACAGGGAAACTGAAGCTTTCTTT
v_gene: TRBV7-2
j_gene: TRBJ1-1
abundance: NA
d_gene: NA
len: 13

CDR3aa: CASSPLQTGGDEQFF
CDR3nt: TGTGCCAGCAGCCCGTTGCAAACGGGAGGGGATGAGCAGTTCTTC
v_gene: TRBV2
j_gene: TRBJ2-1
abundance: NA
d_gene: TRBD2
len: 15

CDR3aa: CASTLGTAWADTQYF
CDR3nt: TGTGCCAGCACCTTAGGGACAGCGTGGGCAGATACGCAGTATTTT
v_gene: TRBV7-6
j_gene: TRBJ2-3
abundance: NA
d_gene: TRBD1
len: 15

CDR3aa: CASSLQGSSPLHF
CDR3nt: TGTGCCAGCAGTTTACAGGGGAGTTCACCCCTCCACTTT
v_gene: TRBV12-3/TRBV12-4
j_gene: TRBJ1-6
abundance: many
d_gene: NA
len: 13

CDR3aa: CASSFSSGELFF
CDR3nt: TGTGCCAGCAGCTTTTCGAGCGGGGAGCTGTTTTTT
v_gene: TRBV7-9
j_gene: TRBJ2-2
abundance: many
d_gene: NA
len: 12